One and the same sample provided the 16 T cell receptor beta chains below, sequenced in a study of beta chain features in type 1 diabetes (dated 2018 in TCRdb). Libraries were built with the immunoSEQ multiplex PCR assay. All of the isolated RNA was reverse transcribed with the High Capacity cDNA Reverse Transcription Kit, so expressed TCRB transcripts were sequenced. In TCRdb, the immuneACCESS table is reduced to in-frame sequences with V and J assigned. These tables do not hold every clone; where another copy was compared, an unresolved V gene accounts for under half, and the others remain unexplained. The sample yields around 330,000 clones; around 10% were counted once. The ten most abundant clones make up roughly 0.014% of the sample. The sequenced material came from naive CD4+ T cells from blood. The intended sense of this specimen's cell subset or site label: true naive CD4+ T cells. These receptor sequences come from a woman younger than 45 in good health.

The chain links TRBV18 to TRBJ2-1, with 11 bases lining up with TRBD2. V shed 4 bases and J 7 bases; nucleotides not matched to a gene: 9. Germline loops: CDR1 KGHSH, CDR2 LQKENI. CDR3 length equals 16 residues. The CDR3 bases are TGTGCCAGCTCACAGGGACTAGCGGAGGGGATTAATGAGCAGTTCTTC. It translates to CASSQGLAEGINEQFF.

The sample holds a few counts of this clone. The chain joins TRBV6-6 to TRBJ2-7; D is ambiguous. V was shortened by 2 bases and J by 2 bases, with 10 bases between the two germline ends. CDR1 and CDR2 from the germline V gene are MNHNY and SVGAGI (reference sequence). This CDR3 contains 14 residues. The CDR3 DNA reads TGTGCCAGCAGTTACCGAAGAACAGCCTACGAGCAGTACTTC. Encoded protein: CASSYRRTAYEQYF.

This clone appeared many times. The chain combines TRBV29-1 with TRBJ2-4, with D tentatively TRBD2 (6 bases). The V and J ends lost 1 base and 6 bases respectively, with 10 bases between them. This CDR3 is built from 13 residues. Germline loops: CDR1 SQVTM, CDR2 ANQGSEA. The CDR3 spells CSVEVGGRNIQYF. CDR3 nucleotides: TGCAGCGTTGAAGTGGGAGGTCGAAACATTCAGTACTTC.

There are a few counts of this clone. The V and J genes are TRBV6-1 and TRBJ1-5; 9 bases align to TRBD1. With V trimmed by 4 bases and J by 5 bases, 9 bases remained unmatched. The CDR3 loop spans 16 amino acids. CDR1 is MNHNS and CDR2 is SASEGT in the germline V gene. CDR3 sequence (DNA): TGTGCCAGCAGTGCGGACGGGACAGGGAAACATCAGCCCCAGCATTTT. Amino acid sequence: CASSADGTGKHQPQHF.

In its sample, this clone was seen a few times. This sequence joins TRBV7-3 and TRBJ2-2, with D possibly being TRBD2 (6 bases). Between the trimmed V and J ends, which lost 5 bases and 0 bases, there was a span of 13 bases. The CDR3 extends over 16 amino acids. Germline CDR1 SGHTA, CDR2 FQGTGA. The CDR3: CASSPRLDANTGELFF. In nucleotides, the CDR3 is TGTGCCAGCAGCCCCCGACTAGACGCGAACACCGGGGAGCTGTTTTTT.

This clone showed up just a few times. The rearrangement links TRBV5-1 to TRBJ2-7; 10 nucleotides agree with TRBD2. V gave up 4 bases and J gave up 7 bases; unmatched junction bases: 11. CDR1 is SGHRS and CDR2 is YFSETQ in the germline V gene. This CDR3 has 15 amino acids. CDR3 sequence reads: CASSPALAGRGEQYF. CDR3 DNA sequence: TGCGCCAGCAGCCCGGCACTAGCGGGACGGGGTGAGCAGTACTTC.

There are a few counts of this clone. Within the sample, other DNA sequences also encode this same CDR3. The chain couples TRBV7-9 to TRBJ1-5, with D perhaps matching TRBD1 (5 bases). CDR3 length equals 13 residues. V was pared by 3 bases and J by 4 bases, with 7 bases between. Per the germline V gene, CDR1 is SEHNR and CDR2 is FQNEAQ (reference sequence). This chain's CDR3 is CASSFSGNQPQHF. CDR3 nucleotide sequence: TGTGCCAGCAGCTTTTCAGGGAATCAGCCCCAGCATTTT.

This clone was detected only a few times. Other DNA sequences in this specimen translate into the identical CDR3. The J gene is TRBJ2-7, the V gene TRBV19, with D possibly matching TRBD2 (5 bases). V was trimmed by 5 bases and J by 0 bases, leaving 11 bases between them. The CDR3 consists of 14 residues. The germline CDR1 and CDR2 sequences are LNHDA and SQIVND (reference sequence). The CDR3 reads CASSPRGSSYEQYF. The CDR3 bases are TGTGCCAGTAGTCCCCGGGGAAGCTCCTACGAGCAGTACTTC. Filled out from reference TRBV19 and TRBJ2-7, the complete variable domain reads DGGITQSPKYLFRKEGQNVTLSCEQNLNHDAMYWYRQDPGQGLRLIYYSQIVNDFQKGDIAEGYSVSREKKESFPLTVTSAQKNPTAFYLCASSPRGSSYEQYFGPGTRLTVT.

The chain joins TRBV7-2 to TRBJ2-5; D perhaps matches TRBD2 (5 bases). The CDR3 consists of 13 residues. V shed 1 base and J shed 9 bases, with 12 bases lying between them. The V gene's germline CDR1 is SGHTA and CDR2 FQGNSA. The CDR3 loop reads CASSLGTERAQYF. The CDR3 bases are TGTGCCAGCAGCTTAGGTACTGAGAGGGCCCAGTACTTC.

A few counts support this clone. The rearrangement links TRBV11-2 to TRBJ2-7, with D possibly TRBD1 on 6 matching bases. V lost 5 bases and J 2 bases, leaving 16 bases between the germline ends. Per the germline V gene, CDR1 is SGHAT and CDR2 is FQNNGV. CDR3 length: 15 residues. CDR3 DNA sequence: TGTGCCAGCAGCCCCCTGCCCAGGGGACCCTACGAGCAGTACTTC. Translated, it gives CASSPLPRGPYEQYF.

Only a few counts were recorded for this clone. Within the sample, other DNA sequences also encode this same CDR3. This sequence joins TRBV14 and TRBJ1-1, with D possibly being TRBD1 (6 bases). The CDR3 is 13 amino acids. Germline-derived CDR1 and CDR2 are SGHDN and FVKESK. Trimming took off 2 bases at V and 3 bases at J, with 7 bases between the two ends. The CDR3 sequence: CASSQQGYTEAFF. DNA of the CDR3: TGTGCCAGCAGCCAACAGGGGTACACTGAAGCTTTCTTT.

At least ten counts were recorded for this clone. The chain has TRBV4-3 and TRBJ2-6; D is perhaps TRBD1 (6 bases). CDR1 LGHNA and CDR2 YSLEER come from the germline V gene. The V gene lost 3 bases and the J gene lost 4 bases, with 13 bases spanning the gap. The CDR3 is 16 residues long. The CDR3 loop reads CASSHGAGVGANVLTF. As DNA, the CDR3 is TGCGCCAGCAGCCATGGTGCAGGGGTAGGGGCCAACGTCCTGACTTTC.

This chain uses TRBV4-1 with TRBJ2-5, with TRBD2 matching over 8 bases. The CDR3 contains 16 residues. Germline assignment: CDR1 MGHRA and CDR2 YSYEKL. With V trimmed by 4 bases and J by 1 base, 8 bases remained unmatched. This CDR3 is CASSRYTSGAQETQYF. The CDR3 coding sequence is TGCGCCAGCAGCCGTTACACTAGCGGAGCCCAAGAGACCCAGTACTTC.

This clone was detected only a few times. This sequence joins TRBV6-6 and TRBJ2-7; 8 bases fit TRBD1. The germline CDR1 and CDR2 sequences are MNHNY and SVGAGI (reference sequence). With 2 bases clipped from V and 4 bases from J, the junction kept 7 bases outside the gene matches. CDR3 length: 15 residues. The DNA of the CDR3 is TGTGCCAGCAGTTACCAGGGGGCATCGGGGTACGAGCAGTACTTC. This codes for CASSYQGASGYEQYF.

This clone was seen a handful of times. The chain employs TRBV6-6 and TRBJ1-5; TRBD1 might be the D (5 bases). Germline V gives CDR1 MNHNY, CDR2 SVGAGI (reference sequence). The CDR3 length is 14 residues. V was clipped by 2 bases and J by 5 bases, with 10 bases between them. CDR3 loop: CASSYRGRDQPQHF. The DNA of the CDR3 is TGTGCCAGCAGTTACAGGGGCCGGGATCAGCCCCAGCATTTT.

The chain links TRBV6-5 to TRBJ1-2; 7 bases map to TRBD1. Per the germline V gene, CDR1 is MNHEY and CDR2 is SVGAGI. The CDR3 length is 13 residues. V shed 2 bases and J 7 bases; nucleotides not matched to a gene: 4. Here the CDR3 reads CASSYPDRAGYTF. DNA of the CDR3: TGTGCCAGCAGTTACCCAGACAGGGCTGGCTACACCTTC.